This T cell receptor (beta chain) was captured in a study of cytomegalovirus exposure and HLA in healthy donors (TCRdb year 2017). A note on the overall study: In an earlier analysis of 450 to 750 of the donors, approximately 300 Gb of sequence data and 90 million to 120 million unique TCR beta sequences from 180 million or so T cells were reported. Around 300 gigabases of sequencing data and roughly 90 million unique TCR sequences were included in an early release covering about 700 HLA-typed donors. Of the 350 to 450 genotyped donors, 65% to 90% were placed in the genetic ancestry cluster associated with self-reported Caucasian donors. The study aimed to test whether signatures of past pathogen exposure could be identified by cataloging public T cell receptors. The study profiled the T cell repertoires of approximately 700 subjects by immunosequencing and related them to cytomegalovirus serostatus. In addition to the first cohort of hundreds of subjects, a separate validation cohort of under 150 different subjects was used. High-throughput TCR immunosequencing, statistical association of individual TCRs with disease status, and machine learning were combined to predict cytomegalovirus infection status. A later analysis re-examined previously published TCR beta repertoires from more than 650 donors and added high-resolution HLA genotyping to investigate patterns of TCR occurrence. In the later analysis, no new phenotypic data were used to find candidate immune exposures; instead, reliance was placed on TCR beta sequences and their occurrence across donors. In an earlier analysis of around 540 of the donors, high-throughput TCR beta sequencing was used to judge whether each TCR beta V gene segment behaved as functional or pseudogenic. Donor age, sex, ethnicity and CMV serostatus were collected together with the repertoire data. A later genetic analysis took genome-wide SNP genotypes for about three fifths of the roughly 700 donors and used that subset as a discovery cohort. All discovery cohort repertoires had been generated using a single sequencing platform. Both class I and class II loci were covered by HLA typing, at four-digit resolution. The number of donors typed differed by locus, with about 620-630 for A, B, C, DRB1 and DQB1, roughly 520 for DQA1, approximately 580 for DPA1, and some 440 for DPB1. Roughly 5 DR-DQ haplotypes were treated as single units for association and clustering because of strong linkage in the cohort. On average, roughly 200,000 unique TCR beta nucleotide sequences were sequenced per donor among fewer than 500 genotyped donors of the cohort, with about 17% of those sequences being non-productive.

The receptor library was made with the immunoSEQ multiplex PCR assay. The multiplex PCR relied on a mix of 60 forward primers for TCR Vbeta segments and 13 reverse primers for TCR Jbeta segments. The CDR3 region of rearranged TCR beta genes was amplified from genomic DNA with a multiplex PCR assay. The Illumina HiSeq System was used to sequence the amplified TCR beta libraries as 87-base-pair reads. Processing in the source paper ran as follows. Across the roughly 670 repertoires, a later analysis counted some 81 million unique TCR beta chains, roughly 11 million of which were shared by at least two donors. A nearest-neighbor algorithm error-corrected the raw reads and collapsed the reads into unique sequences, merging closely related sequences to remove PCR and sequencing errors. CDR3 sequences were aligned to IMGT reference sequences to assign V, D and J gene segments. Each retained sequence needed at least a six-nucleotide match to both a V gene segment and a J gene segment. A rearrangement counted as productive if the CDR3 had no stop codons and remained in frame with V and J, and every other rearrangement counted as non-productive. Following IMGT convention, CDR3 was defined as the stretch from the second conserved V-encoded cysteine up to the conserved J-encoded phenylalanine. The earlier analysis of about 590 of the donors excluded sequences that lacked an unambiguous match to a single V gene segment. In an earlier analysis of 450 to 700 of the donors, V segments were called functional above 56.7% productive rearrangements and were called segregating when the between-donor standard deviation exceeded 5%. A statistical classification framework was developed to diagnose cytomegalovirus status using the catalog of TCR beta chain sequences. V and J gene assignment, in a later analysis, came from comparing TCR nucleotide sequences with IMGT/GENE-DB human TR gene sequences. A later analysis assigned CDR3 sequences and most-parsimonious VDJ recombination scenarios with the TCRdist pipeline. In a later analysis, each TCR beta chain was defined by its CDR3 amino acid sequence together with its V-gene family, and reads lacking a unique V-gene family were excluded. As a way to deal with suspected cross-contamination and a sequencing artifact, a later analysis dropped 450 to 600 nucleotide sequences that were highly shared and had low generation probability. A later analysis calculated a clonal expansion index for each public chain from normalized within-repertoire ranks of inferred template counts. In a later analysis, generation probabilities were computed using a VDJ recombination model fitted to out-of-frame rearrangements, and the results were checked against IGoR. A later analysis scored TCR-TCR, TCR-HLA and TCR-CMV co-occurrence with hypergeometric tests, applying a repertoire-size bias correction to TCR pairs. False discovery rates were estimated in a later analysis by permuting HLA or CMV assignments 20 times. In a later analysis, co-occurring TCRs were grouped using DBSCAN, with TCRdist sequence similarity added in when clustering inside HLA-allele-positive subsets. Co-occurrence clustering excluded repertoires with fewer than 30,000 or more than 120,000 public chains, plus five with anomalous nucleotide sharing. This is the immuneACCESS table as TCRdb keeps it, with only in-frame sequences that have V and J called. A part of the clones is gone; compared with another copy, unresolved V genes explain less than half, and the rest is unexplained. Clonal size and the V and J genes are those of that table, whereas D and trimming came from the DNA. This sample is represented by a few hundred thousand clones; roughly four fifths of them were singletons. Clones ranked in the top ten supply more than 0.45% of the sample.

Findings and caveats that apply to the study as a whole: The classifier was reported to diagnose cytomegalovirus status with high specificity and sensitivity in both the original cohort and the validation cohort. The only immune exposure information available for the cohort was CMV serostatus. Roughly uniform sequencing depth across donors was assumed in presence/absence analyses, although this assumption may not hold. A later analysis found that most CMV-associated TCR beta chains appeared HLA-restricted, with HLA associations seemingly driven largely by CMV exposure. A cluster of highly shared sequence variants was judged likely to be a technical artifact of the sequencing pipeline. The 87-base-pair reads could not distinguish some IMGT-functional V segments, including TRBV6-2 and TRBV6-3, so those segments were excluded. This cohort had only TCR beta chains sequenced, and the lack of alpha or paired-chain data limited which features could be detected. An earlier analysis of 587 of the donors showed that most TCR beta V segments appeared in productive rearrangements either about 90% or about 30% of the time, which broadly matched IMGT annotations. A later analysis reported that several top co-occurrence clusters appeared linked to parvovirus B19, influenza, CMV and Epstein-Barr virus. A later genetic analysis associated a missense DCLRE1C variant with V-gene and J-gene trimming of TCR beta chains, and an independent cohort replicated the association. The study gave a list of about 160 TCR beta chains associated with cytomegalovirus. A further reported finding was that TCR beta sequences accurately predicted the HLA-A and HLA-B alleles for most subjects in the first cohort. At a false discovery rate of 0.05, a later analysis linked about 17,000 TCR beta sequences to specific HLA alleles. Because HLA typing was unavailable for some donors at each locus, only the typed subset was used in association tests. Compared with the approximately 700-donor mean, donors in an Asian-associated ancestry cluster had fewer N-insertions in productive TCRs, according to a later genetic analysis. Across donors, most TCR sequences were observed very rarely, whereas some public TCRs were present in many individuals. In a later analysis, HLA-associated TCR beta chains were found to be more clonally expanded and to have lower generation probabilities than equally common non-associated chains. In vitro tests confirmed that a few of the cytomegalovirus-associated TCR beta chains recognize cytomegalovirus antigens. Linkage disequilibrium might explain the correlated functional status among segregating V segments, but an unknown experimental factor could not be ruled out. The authors suggested that the approach could potentially be generalized to other disease states and immunological phenotypes. Strong co-occurrence of HLA alleles, especially DR and DQ, made assigning TCR associations to individual alleles difficult. Over 15 rarely observed V segments, including chromosome 9 orphons, were excluded from the earlier analysis of approximately 600 of the donors because counts were too low. According to a later analysis, TCR association rates differed among HLA loci, with DRB1 alleles showing the most associated TCRs and HLA-C alleles showing the fewest.

This clone appeared once. Its antigen remains unidentified. It has no much larger one-base neighbor in the sample; base qualities were not kept. The cohort comprised around 700 healthy bone marrow donors. At the time of sampling, every cohort member was nominally healthy, though immune exposures that went unrecorded were likely present. The donor tested CMV seronegative, placing the donor among the 352 seronegative members of the cohort. A peripheral blood sample was provided by each donor, and peripheral blood mononuclear cells were used for TCR beta sequencing. The Qiagen DNeasy Blood Extraction Kit was used to extract genomic DNA from the blood cell samples. Trimming costs V 3 bases and J 4 bases, and their ends lie 12 bases apart. The CDR3, cysteine through phenylalanine, is 14 amino acids long. Just the 42-base CDR3 DNA is kept, in frame starting at base 1. CDR1 and CDR2 are drawn from the germline V gene: KGHSH, LQKENI.

Sequenced sample: PBMCs. Here the chain combines TRBV18 and TRBJ1-1; TRBD1 is perhaps the D gene, given 6 matching bases. The TCR comes from a woman aged 35 to 49 in good health and CMV-seronegative. The CDR3 amino acid sequence is: CASSPGQYGTEAFF. DNA sequence: TGTGCCAGCTCACCGGGACAATATGGCACTGAAGCTTTCTTT.